This T cell receptor (beta chain) was recorded in a study of T cell changes during pregnancy in multiple sclerosis. This CDR3 has 12 residues. The V gene's germline CDR1 is SQVTM and CDR2 ANQGSEA. V was pared by 5 bases and J by 8 bases, with 5 bases of the junction left unmatched. TCRdb keeps only in-frame clones here, not all; method: immunoSEQ multiplex PCR. The profile shows around 40,000 clones, about 90% of them singletons. The receptor comes from a female donor with multiple sclerosis, enrolled in a pregnancy study. This sample comprised CD4+ T cells from peripheral blood mononuclear cells, obtained in the third trimester of pregnancy. The genes are TRBV29-1 and TRBJ1-4; 7 positions match TRBD1. The CDR3 reads CSVTGVGEKLFF. For the CDR3, the DNA is TGCAGCGTTACAGGGGTAGGAGAAAAACTGTTTTTT.